This TCR beta chain is from a study of circulating CD8 cells and anti-PD-1 response in melanoma. The overall study: Response groups: complete/partial responders versus stable/progressive non-responders.

Live CD3+CD8+TCRalphabeta+ cells were sorted into four subsets by PD-1 and/or TIGIT. Study conclusions and caveats: Replicates were generally not done for experiments. Under 7.5% of TRB clonotypes were shared between subsets at M1. Diversity ranked highest in DNEG and lowest in TIGIT subsets.

A remark on this clonotype: As yet, its antigen is unknown.

This CDR3 region has 17 residues. J gave up 9 bases and V 6 bases, and 21 bases lay outside the gene matches. Germline lookup yields CDR1 SNHLY and CDR2 FYNNEI. The QIAseq Immune Repertoire TCR panel built the libraries from approximately 16 ng of total RNA. TCRdb reprocessed the reads via MiXCR and lists one record per CDR3 protein. The sample contains roughly 500 distinct CDR3 sequences, 5.5% to 7% of which appear only once. Sequenced material: CD8+ T cells from PBMCs, taken at baseline or after one month of anti-PD-1 therapy (not recorded which). The J gene is TRBJ2-7, the V gene TRBV2; 9 bases match TRBD1. The sequence was collected from a human donor with melanoma. In DNA form, the CDR3 reads TGTGCCAGCAGCATGATCACTGACGTAACAGGGGGCCACGTGCAGTACTTC. Translated, it gives CASSMITDVTGGHVQYF.